Listed below are T cell receptor beta chains from one sample, sequenced in a study of cytomegalovirus exposure and HLA in healthy donors. Sequencing used immunoSEQ multiplex PCR; TCRdb keeps in-frame clones, though not all of them. The data show some 200,000 clones, around 77% seen once. The sequenced material came from PBMCs. These receptors all come from a woman younger than 45 in good health and CMV-seronegative. CDR3s include the opening cysteine and the closing phenylalanine or tryptophan. A D gene is named only where the DNA matches it firmly. Size tells how often a clone was seen (once, few, many) or the class of an expanded clone, and some rows leave it out.

d_call j_call clone_size v_call cdr3_aa cdr3_nt
- TRBJ2-3 - TRBV7-6 CASSLGQSLTDTQYF TGTGCCAGCAGCCTAGGACAGAGCTTGACCGATACGCAGTATTTT
- TRBJ1-1 - TRBV6-5 CASTIFLGETEAFF TGTGCCAGCACCATCTTTCTGGGAGAGACTGAAGCTTTCTTT
- TRBJ2-6 - TRBV5-4 CASSLPGALSRANVLTF TGTGCCAGCAGCTTACCCGGTGCCCTATCTAGGGCCAACGTCCTGACTTTC
- TRBJ2-1 - TRBV6-5 CASRGRLEQFF TGTGCCAGTAGAGGGAGGCTTGAGCAGTTCTTC
TRBD2 TRBJ2-3 - TRBV4-2 CASSQKTGLAGADTQYF TGTGCCAGCAGCCAAAAAACCGGACTAGCGGGAGCAGATACGCAGTATTTT
TRBD1 TRBJ2-1 - TRBV18 CASSQGQPLYNEQFF TGTGCCAGCTCACAGGGACAGCCTCTATACAATGAGCAGTTCTTC
TRBD2 TRBJ2-5 - TRBV5-1 CASSVAGTSPRAETQYF TGCGCCAGCAGCGTAGCTGGGACTAGCCCACGGGCGGAGACCCAGTACTTC
- TRBJ2-7 few TRBV27 CASRARRSSYEQYF TGTGCCAGCAGAGCGCGTAGGAGCTCCTACGAGCAGTACTTC
TRBD2 TRBJ2-7 - TRBV30 CAWSPREGSYEQYF TGTGCCTGGAGCCCTCGGGAGGGATCCTACGAGCAGTACTTC
TRBD1 TRBJ1-4 - TRBV4-1 CASSPRGQDNEKLFF TGCGCCAGCAGCCCGAGGGGACAGGATAATGAAAAACTGTTTTTT
- TRBJ1-4 - TRBV19 CASSPFATNEKLFF TGTGCCAGTAGCCCGTTTGCAACTAATGAAAAACTGTTTTTT
TRBD1 TRBJ2-7 - TRBV5-1 CASSYRRTGSSYEQYF TGCGCCAGCAGCTACCGCCGGACAGGGTCCTCCTACGAGCAGTACTTC
- TRBJ1-1 - TRBV2 CATRGDLNTEAFF TGTGCCACCCGAGGAGACCTGAACACTGAAGCTTTCTTT
- TRBJ2-2 - TRBV9 CASSVDRGKGTRTGELFF TGTGCCAGCAGCGTAGACCGTGGGAAGGGGACAAGGACCGGGGAGCTGTTTTTT
- TRBJ2-5 - TRBV5-6 CASSLRWAQETQYF TGTGCCAGCAGCCTCCGATGGGCTCAAGAGACCCAGTACTTC
- TRBJ2-2 - TRBV7-9 CASSFQLAGELFF TGTGCCAGCAGCTTTCAGTTGGCCGGGGAGCTGTTTTTT
- TRBJ1-5 once TRBV7-2 CASSPTGNQPQHF TGTGCCAGCAGCCCTACAGGGAATCAGCCCCAGCATTTT
TRBD1 TRBJ2-1 - TRBV6-5 CASSFGQGPHNEQFF TGTGCCAGCAGTTTCGGACAGGGCCCCCACAATGAGCAGTTCTTC
TRBD1 TRBJ1-2 - TRBV2 CASSPQGASDGYTF TGTGCCAGCAGTCCACAGGGGGCATCGGATGGCTACACCTTC
TRBD1 TRBJ1-2 few TRBV2 CASSDSLAGGMGYGYTF TGTGCCAGCAGTGATAGCTTGGCAGGGGGCATGGGCTATGGCTACACCTTC
TRBD1 TRBJ1-5 - TRBV4-1 CASSQVGTGNQPQHF TGCGCCAGCAGCCAAGTCGGGACAGGGAATCAGCCCCAGCATTTT
TRBD2 TRBJ2-3 few TRBV5-1 CASANPGSHGGTQYF TGCGCCAGCGCGAACCCGGGGAGCCACGGGGGGACGCAGTATTTT
TRBD1 TRBJ1-4 - TRBV2 CASSDRGPLPTNEKLFF TGTGCCAGCTCGGACAGGGGACCCCTTCCAACTAATGAAAAACTGTTTTTT